These 12 T cell receptor beta chains were all obtained from the same sample, sequenced in a study of OX40 agonist ivuxolimab in advanced cancers. Sequencing used immunoSEQ multiplex PCR; TCRdb keeps in-frame clones, though not all of them. This sample yields 10,000 or so clones, of which approximately 74% are seen a single time; around 35% belongs to the top ten. This specimen was CD4+ or CD8+ T cells sorted from blood, taken in a trial of the OX40 agonist ivuxolimab. The receptor set was obtained from an adult with an advanced solid tumor such as melanoma, head and neck, liver or kidney cancer.

The chain carries TRBV7-3 and TRBJ2-1; D remains unclear. This CDR3 is built from 15 residues. Germline V gene data show CDR1 as SGHTA and CDR2 as FQGTGA. Deletions cut 3 bases from V and 9 bases from J, with 18 bases between. The CDR3: CASSFSGPSASEQFF. CDR3 DNA sequence: TGTGCCAGCAGCTTTTCGGGCCCCTCCGCTAGTGAGCAGTTCTTC. Full variable domain (rest looked up from reference TRBV7-3 and TRBJ2-1): GAGVSQTPSNKVTEKGKYVELRCDPISGHTALYWYRQSLGQGPEFLIYFQGTGAADDSGLPNDRFFAVRPEGSVSTLKIQRTERGDSAVYLCASSFSGPSASEQFFGPGTRLTVL.

The V and J genes are TRBV7-2 and TRBJ2-7; 7 positions match TRBD1. The CDR3 length is 15 residues. J lost 6 bases, V lost 0 bases, and 8 bases had no gene match. Germline V gives CDR1 SGHTA, CDR2 FQGNSA. The CDR3 reads CASSLATGKQFEQYF. For the CDR3, the DNA is TGTGCCAGCAGCTTAGCGACAGGGAAACAGTTCGAGCAGTACTTC.

V is TRBV7-8 and J is TRBJ2-1; D is perhaps TRBD2 (5 bases). Germline values: CDR1 SGHVS, CDR2 FQNEAQ. V lost 5 bases, J lost 8 bases, and 16 bases lay in between. This CDR3 has 14 amino acids. The CDR3: CASSLRPGIYEQFF. CDR3 DNA: TGTGCCAGCAGCCTTAGGCCCGGGATATATGAGCAGTTCTTC.

The chain uses TRBV2 and TRBJ2-1, with TRBD1 identical over 8 bases. CDR3 length: 14 residues. The V and J ends lost 4 bases and 5 bases, in that order; junction bases with no gene match: 4. Germline V gene lookup returns CDR1 SNHLY and CDR2 FYNNEI. CDR3 amino acids: CASSAGGAHNEQFF. The CDR3, as DNA: TGTGCCAGCAGTGCAGGGGGCGCCCACAATGAGCAGTTCTTC.

This clone was counted once. This chain joins TRBV7-8 and TRBJ2-7; 10 positions match TRBD2. This CDR3 is 14 amino acids long. The J segment lost 2 bases and the V segment lost 5 bases, leaving 3 bases of the junction unmatched. The germline V gene encodes CDR1 SGHVS and CDR2 FQNEAQ. CDR3 residues: CASSILAGTYEQYF. CDR3 in DNA: TGTGCCAGCAGCATACTAGCGGGAACCTACGAGCAGTACTTC.

This rearrangement joins TRBV27 to TRBJ1-5; TRBD1 matches 7 bases. CDR3 size: 15 residues. The J segment lost 0 bases and the V segment lost 4 bases, leaving 3 bases of the junction unmatched. CDR1 and CDR2 from the germline V gene are MNHEY and SMNVEV (reference sequence). The CDR3: CASSSTGASNQPQHF. Written as DNA, the CDR3 is TGTGCCAGCAGTTCAACAGGGGCTAGCAATCAGCCCCAGCATTTT.

This chain joins TRBV6-5 and TRBJ1-1; D not certain. Trimming removed 10 bases at V and 5 bases at J, with 14 bases between. The CDR3 spans 12 residues. Germline assignment: CDR1 MNHEY and CDR2 SVGAGI. This CDR3 reads CATQQFGTEAFF. DNA for the CDR3: TGTGCCACCCAACAGTTTGGGACTGAAGCTTTCTTT.

The genes are TRBV10-2 and TRBJ1-5; 10 positions agree with TRBD1. CDR1 and CDR2 (germline): WSHSY, SAAADI. V lost 2 bases and J lost 7; bases outside the gene matches: 2. This CDR3 is 14 amino acids long. CDR3 bases: TGCGCCAGCAGTGAGGGGACAGGGGTCCAGCCCCAGCATTTT. This gives the protein CASSEGTGVQPQHF.

This clone was counted a few times. CDR3 residues: CASSSPYEQYF. CDR3 coding DNA: TGTGCCAGCAGCTCGCCATACGAGCAGTACTTC. The rearrangement joins TRBV7-9 to TRBJ2-7; D not certain. With 4 bases removed from V and 4 bases from J, the gap between germline ends came to 5 bases. CDR3 length: 11 amino acids. From germline, CDR1 is SEHNR and CDR2 FQNEAQ (reference sequence).

By share, this clone ranks as medium-sized. The CDR3 loop is CASSLDWSDEQFF. CDR3 bases: TGTGCCAGCAGTTTAGATTGGAGCGATGAGCAGTTCTTC. This chain links TRBV27 with TRBJ2-1, with no clear D. With 2 bases removed from V and 8 bases from J, the gap between germline ends came to 10 bases. CDR3 length equals 13 residues. CDR1 and CDR2 (germline): MNHEY, SMNVEV (reference sequence).

This clone came up a few times. The rearrangement uses TRBV27 and TRBJ2-6, with a possible D match to TRBD2 (6 bases). Trimming took 5 bases from V and 4 from J, leaving 27 bases between them. CDR1 and CDR2 from the germline V gene are MNHEY and SMNVEV (reference sequence). CDR3 size: 20 residues. CDR3 coding DNA: TGTGCCAGCAGTCCCCTAGTCCTGCGACTAGGCCGTTCCGGGGCCAACGTCCTGACTTTC. Translation gives CASSPLVLRLGRSGANVLTF.

This clone was counted a single time. The genes are TRBV7-9 and TRBJ2-1; 8 bases line up with TRBD2. This CDR3 contains 15 residues. The V and J ends lost 5 bases and 9 bases, in that order; junction bases with no gene match: 12. CDR1 is SEHNR, CDR2 FQNEAQ, per germline (reference sequence). DNA of the CDR3: TGTGCCAGCAGCCTTACTAGCGGCAAGAGGGGTGAGCAGTTCTTC. Translating gives CASSLTSGKRGEQFF.